These 10 T cell receptor beta chains share one sample of origin, sequenced in a study of blood T cell repertoires in COVID-19. The repertoire was sequenced with immunoSEQ multiplex PCR; TCRdb's copy has only in-frame clones and lacks some. The table includes some 120,000 clones, 80% detected once. Sequencing was done on a sample of peripheral blood. The receptor set was obtained from a man in his 70s with acute or convalescent COVID-19.

The chain joins TRBV2 to TRBJ1-1; TRBD1 is a possible D gene (5 bases). Trimming pared 6 bases from V and 4 bases from J, leaving 18 bases between. This CDR3 has 15 residues. Germline-derived CDR1 and CDR2 are SNHLY and FYNNEI. Here the CDR3 reads CASRDILGQGTEAFF. CDR3 nucleotides: TGTGCCAGCAGAGACATCCTGGGGCAGGGCACTGAAGCTTTCTTT.

The rearrangement joins TRBV5-8 to TRBJ2-1; a possible D gene is TRBD1 (5 bases). V gave up 1 base and J gave up 14 bases, with 13 bases separating them. This CDR3 is 12 amino acids long. Germline V gene lookup returns CDR1 SGHTS and CDR2 YDEGEE. In nucleotides, the CDR3 is TGTGCCAGCAGCTTGAGGGGAATAGGGAAGTTCTTC. Amino acids: CASSLRGIGKFF.

Concerning this clone: At one end the junction does not follow the germline gene, possibly because of a read error. The chain uses TRBV24-1 and TRBJ2-7; no clear D gene. CDR3 length: 15 residues. CDR1 is KGHDR, CDR2 SFDVKD, per germline. The CDR3 DNA reads as TGTGCCACCAGTCTAGGCCAAGCCCACTCCGACGAGCAGTACTTC. It codes for CATSLGQAHSDEQYF.

The V call is TRBV18, the J call TRBJ2-1; 11 positions match TRBD2. Germline V gene lookup returns CDR1 KGHSH and CDR2 LQKENI. V trimming: 3 bases; J trimming: 7 bases; junction bases outside the gene matches: 8. The CDR3 covers 16 residues. Here the CDR3 DNA reads TGTGCCAGCTCACCTCTAGCGGGGGGTGGTTCGAATGAGCAGTTCTTC. Translating it yields CASSPLAGGGSNEQFF.

The chain couples TRBV7-8 to TRBJ1-5; a weak D match, TRBD1 (5 bases). Trimming removed 0 bases from V and 4 bases from J, with 10 bases in between. The germline gives CDR1 SGHVS, CDR2 FQNEAQ. This CDR3 contains 15 residues. The CDR3 spells CASSLAMAGNQPQHF. As DNA, the CDR3 is TGTGCCAGCAGCTTAGCGATGGCAGGGAATCAGCCCCAGCATTTT.

This clone has just a few counts. The V call is TRBV24-1, the J call TRBJ2-3, with 8 bases that match TRBD2. The germline CDR1 and CDR2 sequences are KGHDR and SFDVKD. Trimming took 7 bases from V and 3 from J; bases not matched to a gene: 2. The CDR3 has 13 residues. CDR3 bases: TGTGCCACCAGCCGCGGGGGGACAGATACGCAGTATTTT. Its translation is CATSRGGTDTQYF.

The chain links TRBV23-1 to TRBJ1-5; D is ambiguous. TRBV23-1 is flagged as an ORF with uncertain function. V lost 4 bases and J 3 bases, leaving 13 bases between the germline ends. This CDR3 region has 15 residues. The CDR3 region has the DNA TGCGCCAGCAGTCCAACCTGGCGGAACAATCAGCCCCAGCATTTT. It encodes CASSPTWRNNQPQHF.

The chain is built from TRBV10-3 and TRBJ1-6; no definite D call. Trimming pared 2 bases from V and 11 bases from J, leaving 10 bases between. The CDR3 has 13 residues. Germline loops: CDR1 ENHRY, CDR2 SYGVKD. Here the CDR3 DNA reads TGTGCCATCAGTGAGGAGGAGTCGGCACCCCTCCACTTT. Translating gives CAISEEESAPLHF.

The chain joins TRBV27 to TRBJ2-3, with a possible D match to TRBD2 (6 bases). Germline lookup yields CDR1 MNHEY and CDR2 SMNVEV (reference sequence). The CDR3 loop spans 15 amino acids. The germline V and J ends were trimmed by 6 bases and 5 bases, with 18 bases remaining between them. CDR3 residues: CASRWGLRAGDTQYF. The CDR3 nucleotides read TGTGCCAGCAGGTGGGGACTCAGGGCCGGAGATACGCAGTATTTT.

The chain joins TRBV19 to TRBJ1-2; D unclear. V lost 5 bases and J lost 8, with 15 bases in between. This CDR3 comprises 13 residues. Germline V gives CDR1 LNHDA, CDR2 SQIVND (reference sequence). CDR3 amino acids: CASSSRLGGGYTF. DNA of the CDR3: TGTGCCAGTAGTTCCCGCCTCGGAGGCGGCTACACCTTC.